The sequence of this T cell receptor beta chain was determined in a study of CD8+CD57+ T cells in acquired aplastic anemia listed by TCRdb under 2018. Regarding the study in general: DNA extracted from sorted CD4+ and CD8+ cells had a mean of about 3.3 ug, with a range of about 0.2 to 30 ug. CD8+CD57+ expansion was defined as frequency above the mean frequency observed in healthy subjects. What the authors observed across the whole study: Patients and healthy controls showed no significant difference in CD8+ Simpson's diversity (P=0.060). Around 28 CD8+ CDR3 sequences were found to be shared between patients and controls, but these sequences appeared to be highly expressed in patients and within the immunodominant clones of the patients.

A note on this clonotype: Its antigen target is currently unknown. The record has no base qualities; no much larger clone is one base away.

Measured from the cysteine to the phenylalanine, the CDR3 is 13 residues long. This entry keeps only the CDR3 DNA: 39 bases, framed from base 1. CDR1 and CDR2 were assigned from the germline V gene as SNHLY and FYNNEI. V lost 7 bases and J lost 3 bases; the stretch between them is 10 bases long. Expansion of CD8+CD57+ cells had been shown by flow cytometry in the patients chosen for sequencing. All patients had severe acquired aplastic anemia diagnosed by International Study of Aplastic Anemia and Agranulocytosis and Camitta criteria. No therapy had been received by the patients at the time of blood sampling. TCR repertoires of sorted CD4+ and CD8+ blood T cells from severe aplastic anemia patients and healthy subjects were deep-sequenced in the study. Patients were enrolled in the USA under clinicaltrials.gov protocols 00001620, 01623167, 00001397, 00071045, 00081523 and 00961064. Ficoll-Paque density gradient centrifugation was used to isolate peripheral blood mononuclear cells. CD4+ and CD8+ T cells were sorted by FACS or magnetic beads before DNA extraction.

Genomic DNA was used as template for profiling of TCR beta VDJ combinations and CDR3 sequences. TCR repertoire sequencing was run on an Illumina HiSeq 2000. As for the original processing: Repertoire assessment relied on Simpson's diversity index, CDR3 size and DJ length profiles, and TRBV/TRBJ rearrangement plots. The most abundant DNA sequence in the deep sequencing data was taken as the immunodominant clone. CDR3 amino acid sequences were checked for sharing across subjects and were also compared against the VDJdb database and published repertoires. TCRdb itself trimmed the public reads at Q25 with fastp, ran MiXCR and retained productive beta chains. When rows share a CDR3 protein, they turn into one entry using the most common DNA and genes. The V and J calls and clone size are TCRdb's, not the authors'. The sample profile shows about 200,000 distinct CDR3 sequences; approximately 60% of them were found once. The ten top clones hold 58% of the sample.

Sequenced material: sorted CD4+, CD8+, or CD8+CD57+ T cells (not recorded which) from PBMCs. The TCR originated in a human donor with aplastic anemia. The V gene is TRBV2 and the J gene is TRBJ2-1, and the D gene may be TRBD2, 5 bases matching. The DNA sequence follows: TGTGCCAGCACCCCCGGGATCTACAATGAGCAGTTCTTC. It translates as CASTPGIYNEQFF.